What follows are 6 T cell receptor beta chains derived from one specimen sequenced in a study of vaccination and CD4 T cells after COVID-19. No antigen has been identified for these receptors. Sequenced with the Oncomine TCR Beta short-read assay was DNA taken from cultured CD4+ T cells. Via MiXCR, TCRdb re-called the PCR reads, giving one row per CDR3 protein. The table records about 20,000 distinct CDR3 sequences, around half of them present only once. Treatment: roughly 11-day PBMC culture with coronavirus spike peptide pools or control peptides (ViraFEST assay). The sequenced material came from CD4+ T cells from blood, cultured in vitro. The receptors here all came from a human donor who had recovered from COVID-19.

Points on this clonotype: The junction differs from germline at one of its ends, possibly a read error. The chain uses TRBV12-3 or TRBV12-4 and TRBJ1-1; maybe TRBD1 (6 bases). The CDR3 is made up of 11 amino acids. The CDR3: CASSRDTEAFF. The CDR3 nucleotides are TGTGCCAGCAGCCGGGACACCGAAGCTTTCTTT.

The rearrangement joins TRBV2 to TRBJ2-1; 10 positions agree with TRBD2. Germline V gene data show CDR1 as SNHLY and CDR2 as FYNNEI. The CDR3 extends over 14 amino acids. Trimming took 3 bases from V and 6 from J; bases not matched to a gene: 2. The CDR3 sequence: CASSDSGGTNEQFF. CDR3 sequence (DNA): TGTGCCAGCAGTGATAGCGGGGGGACCAATGAGCAGTTCTTC.

This chain joins TRBV12-3 or TRBV12-4 and TRBJ2-1; D is unresolved. V was pared by 7 bases and J by 3 bases, with 16 bases between. CDR3 size: 15 residues. The CDR3 protein is CASTLIQDYYNEQFF. Here the CDR3 DNA reads TGTGCCAGCACCCTTATCCAGGATTACTACAATGAGCAGTTCTTC.

This rearrangement joins TRBV2 to TRBJ2-7; 7 bases align to TRBD2. The V gene's germline CDR1 is SNHLY and CDR2 FYNNEI. The CDR3 loop spans 11 amino acids. The V and J ends lost 7 bases and 12 bases, in that order; junction bases with no gene match: 9. The CDR3 spells CASNRGVWRYF. The CDR3 DNA reads TGTGCCAGCAACCGGGGGGTATGGAGGTACTTC. Full variable domain (outside the CDR3, taken from reference TRBV2 and TRBJ2-7): EPEVTQTPSHQVTQMGQEVILRCVPISNHLYFYWYRQILGQKVEFLVSFYNNEISEKSEIFDDQFSVERPDGSNFTLKIRSTKLEDSAMYFCASNRGVWRYFGPGTRLTVT.

The rearrangement links TRBV7-8 to TRBJ1-1; D possibly corresponds to TRBD1 (5 bases). Looked up from germline, CDR1 is SGHVS and CDR2 is FQNEAQ. Trimming removed 4 bases from V and 1 base from J, with 13 bases in between. This CDR3 is 15 amino acids long. Here the CDR3 reads CASSSIRGENTEAFF. DNA of the CDR3: TGTGCCAGCAGCTCCATCCGGGGGGAGAACACTGAAGCTTTCTTT.

The rearrangement links TRBV28 to TRBJ2-2; TRBD1 agrees at 7 bases. The V segment lost 6 bases and the J segment 5 bases; nucleotides outside the gene matches: 9. CDR1 and CDR2 from the germline V gene are MDHEN and SYDVKM. CDR3 length: 15 residues. The CDR3: CASSHGTVNTGELFF. The CDR3 DNA sequence: TGTGCCAGCAGCCACGGGACAGTAAATACCGGGGAGCTGTTTTTT.